The clone carrying this T cell receptor (beta chain) occurred many times. These data originate in a study of T cells in Graves' hyperthyroidism and ophthalmopathy. Ophthalmopathy patients showed a Clinical Activity Score of at least 3, NOSPECS grade of at least 4 and duration under 3 months. Together with thyroid ultrasound, orbital computed tomography, serum thyroxine and TRAb, clinical symptoms were used for diagnoses. The CDR3 is 14 amino acids. Germline values: CDR1 MNHEY, CDR2 SVGAGI. V shed 5 bases, J shed 4 bases, and the junction held 6 bases outside the gene matches. TCR beta CDR3 region amplification was performed from RNA transcripts. A first-round RT-PCR of the TCR CDR3 used the HTBI primer set. One entry per CDR3 protein, called by TCRdb with MiXCR from the multiplex PCR reads. The table has roughly 380,000 distinct CDR3 sequences, about a sixth seen once.

The material sequenced was blood. The receptor's source is a woman aged 35 to 49 with Graves' ophthalmopathy. The rearrangement links TRBV6-5 to TRBJ1-2; 8 bases match TRBD1. CDR3 amino acids: CASSMQGAVYGYTF. The CDR3 DNA sequence: TGTGCCAGCAGTATGCAGGGGGCCGTCTATGGCTACACCTTC.